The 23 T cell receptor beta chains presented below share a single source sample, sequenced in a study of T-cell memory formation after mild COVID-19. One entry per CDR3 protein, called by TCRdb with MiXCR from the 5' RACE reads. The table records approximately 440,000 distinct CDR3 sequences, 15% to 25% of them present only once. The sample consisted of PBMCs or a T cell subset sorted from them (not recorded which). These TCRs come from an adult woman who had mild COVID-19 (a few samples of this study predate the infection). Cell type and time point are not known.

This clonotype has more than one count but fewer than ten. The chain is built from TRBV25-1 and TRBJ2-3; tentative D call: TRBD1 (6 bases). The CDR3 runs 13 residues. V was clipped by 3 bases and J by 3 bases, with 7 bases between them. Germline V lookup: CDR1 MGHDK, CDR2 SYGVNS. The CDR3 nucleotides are TGTGCCAGCAGTGACAGGGGAACAGATACGCAGTATTTT. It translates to CASSDRGTDTQYF.

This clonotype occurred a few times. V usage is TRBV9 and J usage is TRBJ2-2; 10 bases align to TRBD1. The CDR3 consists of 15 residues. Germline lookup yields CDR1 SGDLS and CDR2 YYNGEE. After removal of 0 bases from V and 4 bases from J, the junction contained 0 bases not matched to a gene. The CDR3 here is CASSVGQGATGELFF. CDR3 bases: TGTGCCAGCAGCGTAGGACAGGGGGCCACCGGGGAGCTGTTTTTT.

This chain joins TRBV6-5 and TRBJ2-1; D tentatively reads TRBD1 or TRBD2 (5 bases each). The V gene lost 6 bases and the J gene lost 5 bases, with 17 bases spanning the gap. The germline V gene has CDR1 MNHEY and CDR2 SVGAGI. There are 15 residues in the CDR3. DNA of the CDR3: TGTGCCAGCAGAGATACCGGGACCAAAGACAATGAGCAGTTCTTC. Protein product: CASRDTGTKDNEQFF.

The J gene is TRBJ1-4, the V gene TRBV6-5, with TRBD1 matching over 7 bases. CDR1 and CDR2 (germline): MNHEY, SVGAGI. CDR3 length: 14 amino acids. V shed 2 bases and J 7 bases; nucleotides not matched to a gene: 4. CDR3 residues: CASSYDREAEKLFF. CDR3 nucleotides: TGTGCCAGCAGTTACGACAGGGAGGCTGAAAAACTGTTTTTT.

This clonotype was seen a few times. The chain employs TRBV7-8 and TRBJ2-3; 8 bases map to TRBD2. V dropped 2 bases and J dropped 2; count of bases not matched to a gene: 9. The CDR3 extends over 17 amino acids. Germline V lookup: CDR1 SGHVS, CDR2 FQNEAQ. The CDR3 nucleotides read TGTGCCAGCAGCTTAAGAGGTAGCGGGACGACCACAGATACGCAGTATTTT. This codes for CASSLRGSGTTTDTQYF.

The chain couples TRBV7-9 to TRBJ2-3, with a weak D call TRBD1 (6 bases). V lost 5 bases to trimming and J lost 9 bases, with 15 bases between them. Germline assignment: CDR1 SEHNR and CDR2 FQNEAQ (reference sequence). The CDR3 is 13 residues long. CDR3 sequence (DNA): TGTGCCAGCAGCGTAACAGGGCTCGGCACGCAGTATTTT. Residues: CASSVTGLGTQYF. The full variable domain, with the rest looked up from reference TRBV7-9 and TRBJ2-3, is DTGVSQNPRHKITKRGQNVTFRCDPISEHNRLYWYRQTLGQGPEFLTYFQNEAQLEKSRLLSDRFSAERPKGSFSTLEIQRTEQGDSAMYLCASSVTGLGTQYFGPGTRLTVL.

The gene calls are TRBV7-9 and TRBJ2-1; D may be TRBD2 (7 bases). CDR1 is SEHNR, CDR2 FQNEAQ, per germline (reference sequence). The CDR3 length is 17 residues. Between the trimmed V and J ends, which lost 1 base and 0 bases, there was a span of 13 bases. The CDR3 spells CASSLVMGGLSYNEQFF. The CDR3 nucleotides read TGTGCCAGCAGCTTAGTAATGGGGGGGCTCTCCTACAATGAGCAGTTCTTC.

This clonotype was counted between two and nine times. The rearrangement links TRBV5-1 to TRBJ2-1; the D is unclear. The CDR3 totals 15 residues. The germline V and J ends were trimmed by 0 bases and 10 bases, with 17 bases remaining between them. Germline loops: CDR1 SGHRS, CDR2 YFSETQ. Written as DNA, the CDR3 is TGCGCCAGCAGCTTGGAGGGCCTCAATCAAAGGGAGCAGTTCTTC. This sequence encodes CASSLEGLNQREQFF.

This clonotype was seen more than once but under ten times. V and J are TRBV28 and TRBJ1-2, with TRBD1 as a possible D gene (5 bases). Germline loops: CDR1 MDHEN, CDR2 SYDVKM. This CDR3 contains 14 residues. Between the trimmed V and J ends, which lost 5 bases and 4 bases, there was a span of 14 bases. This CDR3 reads CASSPRLGGYGYTF. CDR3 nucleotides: TGTGCCAGCAGTCCGCGATTGGGGGGCTATGGCTACACCTTC.

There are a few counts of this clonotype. The CDR3 protein is CASSFVGLAAEQYF. CDR3 nucleotides: TGTGCCAGCAGTTTTGTTGGGCTAGCGGCTGAGCAGTACTTC. The chain carries TRBV12-3 or TRBV12-4 and TRBJ2-7; 7 bases map to TRBD2. J was trimmed by 7 bases and V by 3 bases; bases with no gene match: 9. The CDR3 spans 14 residues.

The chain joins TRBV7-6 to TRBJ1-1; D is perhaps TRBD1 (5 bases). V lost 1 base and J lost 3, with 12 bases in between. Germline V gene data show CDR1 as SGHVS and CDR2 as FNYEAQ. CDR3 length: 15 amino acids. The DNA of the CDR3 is TGTGCCAGCAGCTTAGTCAGCGCAGGGCACACTGAAGCTTTCTTT. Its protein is CASSLVSAGHTEAFF.

Here the CDR3 DNA reads TGTGCCAGCAGCCCTTCGGACAGGCGTTCAGAGACCCAGTACTTC. Amino acids: CASSPSDRRSETQYF. V and J are TRBV7-9 and TRBJ2-5; 7 nucleotides align to TRBD1. This CDR3 comprises 15 residues. In germline, CDR1 is SEHNR, CDR2 FQNEAQ (reference sequence). The ends lost 5 bases at V and 4 bases at J; junction bases unmatched: 10. Drawing the rest from reference TRBV7-9 and TRBJ2-5, the complete variable domain is DTGVSQNPRHKITKRGQNVTFRCDPISEHNRLYWYRQTLGQGPEFLTYFQNEAQLEKSRLLSDRFSAERPKGSFSTLEIQRTEQGDSAMYLCASSPSDRRSETQYFGPGTRLLVL.

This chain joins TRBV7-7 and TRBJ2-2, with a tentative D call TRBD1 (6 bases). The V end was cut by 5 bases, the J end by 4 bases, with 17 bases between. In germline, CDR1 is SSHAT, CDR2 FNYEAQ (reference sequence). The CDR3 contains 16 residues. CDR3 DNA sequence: TGTGCCAGCAGCCGTTTGACGATGGACAGCACCGGGGAGCTGTTTTTT. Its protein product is CASSRLTMDSTGELFF.

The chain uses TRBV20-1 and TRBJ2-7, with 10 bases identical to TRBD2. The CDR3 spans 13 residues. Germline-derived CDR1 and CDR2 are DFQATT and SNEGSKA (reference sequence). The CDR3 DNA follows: TGCAGCCTAAGGACTAGCGGAGGGATGGAGCAGTACTTC. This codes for CSLRTSGGMEQYF.

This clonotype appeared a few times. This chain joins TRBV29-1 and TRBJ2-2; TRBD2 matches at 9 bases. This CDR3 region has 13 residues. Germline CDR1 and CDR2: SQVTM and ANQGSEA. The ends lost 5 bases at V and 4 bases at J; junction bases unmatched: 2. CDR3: CSVLAGSTGELFF. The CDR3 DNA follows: TGCAGCGTTCTAGCGGGATCCACCGGGGAGCTGTTTTTT.

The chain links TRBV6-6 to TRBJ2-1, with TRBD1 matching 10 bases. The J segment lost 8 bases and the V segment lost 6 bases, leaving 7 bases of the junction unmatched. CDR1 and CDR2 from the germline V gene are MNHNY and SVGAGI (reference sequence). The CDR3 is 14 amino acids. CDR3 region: CASRDRDRGYEQFF. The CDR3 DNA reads TGTGCCAGCAGGGACCGGGACAGGGGATATGAGCAGTTCTTC.

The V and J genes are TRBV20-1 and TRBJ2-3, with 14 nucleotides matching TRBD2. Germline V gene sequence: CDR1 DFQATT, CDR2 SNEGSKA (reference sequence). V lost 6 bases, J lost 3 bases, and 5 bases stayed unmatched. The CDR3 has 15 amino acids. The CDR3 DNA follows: TGCAGTGCAAGACTAGCGGGAGGGGTTACAGATACGCAGTATTTT. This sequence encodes CSARLAGGVTDTQYF.

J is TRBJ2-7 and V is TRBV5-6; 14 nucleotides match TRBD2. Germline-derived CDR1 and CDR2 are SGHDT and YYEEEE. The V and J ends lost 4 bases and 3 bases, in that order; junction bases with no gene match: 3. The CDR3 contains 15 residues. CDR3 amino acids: CASSIGTSGGYEQYF. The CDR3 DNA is TGTGCCAGCAGCATAGGGACTAGCGGGGGCTACGAGCAGTACTTC.

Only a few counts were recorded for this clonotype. The CDR3 DNA reads TGCAGCGTTGCCGGATCGGACAGGGTGTATGGCTACACCTTC. Its translation is CSVAGSDRVYGYTF. The genes are TRBV29-1 and TRBJ1-2, with TRBD1 matching over 8 bases. CDR3 length: 14 amino acids. Germline V lookup: CDR1 SQVTM, CDR2 ANQGSEA. With V trimmed by 4 bases and J by 5 bases, 9 bases remained unmatched.

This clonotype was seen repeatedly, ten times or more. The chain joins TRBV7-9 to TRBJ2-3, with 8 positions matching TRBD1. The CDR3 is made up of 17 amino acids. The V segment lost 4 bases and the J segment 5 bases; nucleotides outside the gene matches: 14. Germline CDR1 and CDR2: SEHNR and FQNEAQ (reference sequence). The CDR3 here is CASSSLGGQGRGDTQYF. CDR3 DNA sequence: TGTGCCAGCAGCTCCTTAGGTGGACAGGGCAGAGGAGATACGCAGTATTTT.

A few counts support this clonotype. CDR3 in amino acids: CASSRGAGRGVPYEQYF. The CDR3 region has the DNA TGTGCCAGCAGCCGGGGGGCGGGCCGAGGCGTCCCCTACGAGCAGTACTTC. The chain couples TRBV5-6 to TRBJ2-7, with D perhaps TRBD2 (7 bases). The length of the CDR3 is 17 residues. V lost 4 bases and J 2 bases, leaving 22 bases between the germline ends. The germline V gene encodes CDR1 SGHDT and CDR2 YYEEEE.

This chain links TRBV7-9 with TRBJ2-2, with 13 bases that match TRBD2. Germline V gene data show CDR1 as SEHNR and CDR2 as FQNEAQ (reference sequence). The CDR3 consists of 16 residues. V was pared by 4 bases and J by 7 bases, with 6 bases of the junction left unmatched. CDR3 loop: CASSSGLAGALGELFF. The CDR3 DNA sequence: TGTGCCAGCAGCTCTGGACTAGCGGGAGCTCTCGGGGAGCTGTTTTTT.

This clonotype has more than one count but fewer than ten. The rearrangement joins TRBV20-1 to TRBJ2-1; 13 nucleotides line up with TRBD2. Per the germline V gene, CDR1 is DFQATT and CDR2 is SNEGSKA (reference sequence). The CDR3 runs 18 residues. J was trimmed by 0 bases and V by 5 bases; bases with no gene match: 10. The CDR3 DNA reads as TGCAGTGCTCCAGGACTAGCGGGAGCAGTTGGCTCCTACAATGAGCAGTTCTTC. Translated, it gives CSAPGLAGAVGSYNEQFF.